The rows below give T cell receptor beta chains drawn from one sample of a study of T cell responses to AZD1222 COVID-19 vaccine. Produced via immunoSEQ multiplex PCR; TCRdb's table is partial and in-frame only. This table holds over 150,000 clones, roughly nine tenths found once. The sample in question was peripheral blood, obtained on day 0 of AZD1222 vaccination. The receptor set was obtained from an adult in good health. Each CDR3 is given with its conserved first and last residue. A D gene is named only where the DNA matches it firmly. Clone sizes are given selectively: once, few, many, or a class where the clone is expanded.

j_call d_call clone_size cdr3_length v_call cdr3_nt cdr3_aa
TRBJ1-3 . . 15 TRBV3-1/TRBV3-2 TGTGCCAGCAGCTCGGTGGGGGGCTCTGGAAACACCATATATTTT CASSSVGGSGNTIYF
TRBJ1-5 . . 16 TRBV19 TGTGCCAGTAGTATATTAGAGGCTTATAGCAATCAGCCCCAGCATTTT CASSILEAYSNQPQHF
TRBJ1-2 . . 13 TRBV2 TGTGCCAGCAGTGAAGTGGGTGGCTATGGCTACACCTTC CASSEVGGYGYTF
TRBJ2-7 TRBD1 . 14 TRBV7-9 TGTGCCAGCAGCTCGGGACAGGTATCCTACGAGCAGTACTTC CASSSGQVSYEQYF
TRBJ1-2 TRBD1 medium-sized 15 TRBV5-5 TGTGCCAGCAGCTTGTTCGGTTCCAGGGGGTACGGCTACACCTTC CASSLFGSRGYGYTF
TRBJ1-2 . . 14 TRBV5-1 TGCGCCAGCAGCCTACAGCGTTCTAACTATGGCTACACCTTC CASSLQRSNYGYTF
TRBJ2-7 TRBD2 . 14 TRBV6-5 TGTGCCAGCGCGAGACGGGAGGACCTATACGAGCAGTACTTC CASARREDLYEQYF
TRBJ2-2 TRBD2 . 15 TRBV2 TGTGCCAGCAAGGCGGCTAGCGGCAGCACCGGGGAGCTGTTTTTT CASKAASGSTGELFF
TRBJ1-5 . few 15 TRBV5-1 TGCGCCAGCAGACCTGGCGCAGGACACAATCAGCCCCAGCATTTT CASRPGAGHNQPQHF
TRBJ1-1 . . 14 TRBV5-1 TGCGCCAGCAGCTCCCTGGGGGGGGGCGCGGAAGCTTTCTTT CASSSLGGGAEAFF
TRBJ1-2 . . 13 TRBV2 TGTGCCAGCAGTGACCACAGGGCTCGGGGCTACACCTTC CASSDHRARGYTF
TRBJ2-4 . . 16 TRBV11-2 TGTGCCAGCAGCCTCGGAGGAGGTTTAGCCAAAAACATTCAGTACTTC CASSLGGGLAKNIQYF
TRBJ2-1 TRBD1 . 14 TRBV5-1 TGCGCCAGCAGCTCAACACAGGGGCCGAATGAGCAGTTCTTC CASSSTQGPNEQFF
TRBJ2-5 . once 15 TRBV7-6 TGTGCCAGCATCCTGTTTAGCGGAGACCAAGAGACCCAGTACTTC CASILFSGDQETQYF
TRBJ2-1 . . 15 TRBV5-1 TGCGCCAGCAGCGCCACGGGCCAAAGGGGCAATGAGCAGTTCTTC CASSATGQRGNEQFF
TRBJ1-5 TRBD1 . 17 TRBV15 TGTGCCACCAGCAGACAGGGGGCTGGGGATAGCAATCAGCCCCAGCATTTT CATSRQGAGDSNQPQHF
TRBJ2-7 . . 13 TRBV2 TGTGCCAGCAGTACGGGACTGTCCTACGAGCAGTACTTC CASSTGLSYEQYF
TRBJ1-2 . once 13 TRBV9 TGTGCCAGCAGCGTAGTAGATCGTGGCGGCTACACCTTC CASSVVDRGGYTF
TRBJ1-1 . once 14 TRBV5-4 TGTGCCAGCAGCTTGAGTTTAGGGGGCACTGAAGCTTTCTTT CASSLSLGGTEAFF
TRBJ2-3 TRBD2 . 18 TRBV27 TGTGCCAGCAGCTCAGGGACTAGCGGGAGGGCCCGGATCGGGACGCAGTATTTT CASSSGTSGRARIGTQYF
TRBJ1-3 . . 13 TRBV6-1 TGTGCCAGCAGTGAGGGGTTCCGAAACACCATATATTTT CASSEGFRNTIYF
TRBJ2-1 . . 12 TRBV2 TGTGCCAGCAGGCAGGGTAGGAATGAGCAGTTCTTC CASRQGRNEQFF
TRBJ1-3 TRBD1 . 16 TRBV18 TGTGCCAGCTCCCACGGGACAGGGGCCTCTGGAAACACCATATATTTT CASSHGTGASGNTIYF
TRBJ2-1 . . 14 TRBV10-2 TGCGCCAGCAGTCCGAGCGGGTCTAACAATGAGCAGTTCTTC CASSPSGSNNEQFF
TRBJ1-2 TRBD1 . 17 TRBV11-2 TGTGCCAGCACCACCGGGACAGGGATCCCTCCTGGCTATGGCTACACCTTC CASTTGTGIPPGYGYTF
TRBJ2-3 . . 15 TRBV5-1 TGCGCCAGCAGCTTGATGGGATTCAGGACAGATACGCAGTATTTT CASSLMGFRTDTQYF
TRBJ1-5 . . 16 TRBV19 TGTGCCAGTAGCCCCCCCCAGTGGAGGGGAGAACAGCCCCAGCATTTT CASSPPQWRGEQPQHF